This is a list of T cell receptor beta chains from one sample in a study of Graves' ophthalmopathy and Graves' hyperthyroidism. MiXCR, run by TCRdb on the multiplex PCR reads, gives a single entry per CDR3 protein. Here the sample spans about 740,000 distinct CDR3 sequences, 40% being singletons. Material: peripheral blood. The receptors derive from an adult man with Graves' ophthalmopathy. CDR3s include the opening cysteine and the closing phenylalanine or tryptophan. The order of the fields is D gene, J gene, V gene, clone size, CDR3 protein, CDR3 DNA. D genes are given only for firm matches. The size field is filled for only some rows; it gives once, few, many or a size class.

D: .
J: TRBJ2-5
V: TRBV29-1
size: .
CDR3: CSVGPRQLETQYF
DNA: TGCAGCGTTGGCCCCCGACAGTTAGAGACCCAGTACTTC

D: TRBD1
J: TRBJ2-2
V: TRBV10-3
size: .
CDR3: CAISEHLGTGKLDGELFF
DNA: TGTGCCATCAGTGAACACCTCGGGACAGGCAAATTGGACGGGGAGCTGTTTTTT

D: .
J: TRBJ1-2
V: TRBV2
size: .
CDR3: CASYSPSRIFSRGYTF
DNA: TGTGCCAGCTACTCCCCTAGCAGGATCTTTTCGCGTGGCTACACCTTC

D: .
J: TRBJ1-6
V: TRBV7-9
size: many
CDR3: CASSSARPGRRRSPLHF
DNA: TGTGCCAGCAGCTCCGCACGTCCGGGGCGGAGGAGATCACCCCTCCACTTT

D: TRBD1
J: TRBJ2-5
V: TRBV2
size: .
CDR3: CASSAGGVWETQYF
DNA: TGTGCCAGCAGTGCAGGGGGCGTTTGGGAGACCCAGTACTTC

D: .
J: TRBJ1-4
V: TRBV5-1
size: few
CDR3: CASSLYGSPNEKLFF
DNA: TGCGCCAGCAGCTTGTATGGAAGCCCAAATGAAAAACTGTTTTTT

D: .
J: TRBJ2-5
V: TRBV20-1
size: few
CDR3: CSATRRETQYF
DNA: TGCAGTGCTACCCGGCGGGAGACCCAGTACTTC

D: .
J: TRBJ2-5
V: TRBV7-8
size: few
CDR3: CASSPGHRGETQYF
DNA: TGTGCCAGCAGCCCGGGACACCGGGGGGAGACCCAGTACTTC

D: .
J: TRBJ1-2
V: TRBV29-1
size: .
CDR3: CSVGRGSNYGYTF
DNA: TGCAGCGTTGGAAGGGGTTCAAACTATGGCTACACCTTC

D: .
J: TRBJ2-5
V: TRBV7-9
size: many
CDR3: CASSLGRSETQYF
DNA: TGTGCCAGCAGCTTAGGCAGATCGGAGACCCAGTACTTC

D: .
J: TRBJ1-4
V: TRBV11-2
size: .
CDR3: CASSFPGRGIEVFF
DNA: TGTGCCAGCAGTTTCCCGGGACGAGGCATTGAGGTGTTTTTT

D: .
J: TRBJ1-1
V: TRBV29-1
size: .
CDR3: CSGTVGGGTEAFF
DNA: TGCAGCGGCACTGTAGGAGGGGGTACTGAAGCTTTCTTT

D: .
J: TRBJ1-4
V: TRBV2
size: once
CDR3: CASSVDTDEKLFF
DNA: TGTGCCAGCAGCGTCGACACTGATGAAAAACTGTTTTTT

D: .
J: TRBJ1-1
V: TRBV7-2
size: .
CDR3: CASSQEIRQPTLHAFF
DNA: TGCGCCAGCAGCCAAGAAATTCGCCAGCCGACACTGCATGCTTTCTTT

D: .
J: TRBJ1-4
V: TRBV7-9
size: .
CDR3: CASSPVGEEKLFF
DNA: TGTGCCAGCAGCCCGGTAGGGGAGGAAAAACTGTTTTTT